The 25 T cell receptor beta chains below come from one sample, sequenced in a study of cytomegalovirus exposure and HLA in healthy donors. The PCR ran on 60 Vbeta and 13 Jbeta primers. The table came from immunoSEQ multiplex PCR; TCRdb's copy has only in-frame clones and leaves some out. Among 150,000 or so clones listed, roughly 80% were seen once. The sequencing input was PBMCs. These TCRs come from a woman in her 40s in good health and CMV-seropositive.

The J gene is TRBJ1-6, the V gene TRBV6-1, with D uncertain. The CDR3 runs to 16 residues. V was pared by 1 base and J by 15 bases, with 22 bases between. The germline gives CDR1 MNHNS, CDR2 SASEGT. Here the CDR3 DNA reads TGTGCCAGCAGTGAAGGAATGCGCCCAGGAATTCAGAACCTCCACTTT. Translation gives CASSEGMRPGIQNLHF.

The rearrangement joins TRBV19 to TRBJ1-4; the match to TRBD1 covers 9 bases. This CDR3 has 15 residues. The V and J ends lost 3 bases and 7 bases, in that order; junction bases with no gene match: 6. The germline V gene has CDR1 LNHDA and CDR2 SQIVND (reference sequence). The CDR3 sequence: CASSIGTGWPEKLFF. CDR3 nucleotide sequence: TGTGCCAGTAGTATCGGGACAGGGTGGCCTGAAAAACTGTTTTTT.

V gene TRBV5-5 combines with J gene TRBJ1-1; the D gene is possibly TRBD1 (6 bases). Germline V gene data show CDR1 as SGHKS and CDR2 as YYEKEE (reference sequence). V lost 5 bases, J lost 1 base, and 18 bases lay in between. This CDR3 region has 16 residues. CDR3 in amino acids: CASSYRDNLENTEAFF. The CDR3 DNA sequence: TGTGCCAGCAGTTACCGGGACAACCTCGAGAACACTGAAGCTTTCTTT.

V is TRBV7-9 and J is TRBJ2-2; D gene ambiguous. The V gene's germline CDR1 is SEHNR and CDR2 FQNEAQ (reference sequence). The V gene lost 3 bases and the J gene lost 12 bases, with 8 bases spanning the gap. CDR3 size: 11 residues. The CDR3 nucleotides are TGTGCCAGCAGCTTGACGGGTCAGCTGTTTTTT. It translates to CASSLTGQLFF.

The chain links TRBV4-1 to TRBJ1-1; D is possibly TRBD1 (6 bases). The germline V gene encodes CDR1 MGHRA and CDR2 YSYEKL. The CDR3 is made up of 14 amino acids. V was pared by 4 bases and J by 1 base, with 10 bases between. This CDR3 is CASSLTGTNTEAFF. The CDR3 DNA reads as TGCGCCAGCAGCCTTACAGGGACGAACACTGAAGCTTTCTTT.

This chain connects TRBV2 to TRBJ1-3, with 7 nucleotides matching TRBD1. This CDR3 is 15 amino acids long. CDR1 SNHLY and CDR2 FYNNEI come from the germline V gene. The J segment lost 5 bases and the V segment lost 3 bases, leaving 7 bases of the junction unmatched. Here the CDR3 reads CASSENEGARNTIYF. CDR3 in DNA: TGTGCCAGCAGTGAGAACGAGGGGGCAAGAAACACCATATATTTT.

This clone was detected a few times. The chain couples TRBV5-4 to TRBJ1-1, with TRBD1 as a possible D gene (6 bases). Germline V gene data show CDR1 as SGHNT and CDR2 as YYREEE (reference sequence). The CDR3 is made up of 14 amino acids. Trimming removed 0 bases from V and 4 bases from J, with 10 bases in between. CDR3 nucleotide sequence: TGTGCCAGCAGCTTGGAGAGGGGGGGCACTGAAGCTTTCTTT. This codes for CASSLERGGTEAFF.

This clone was recorded a few times. The gene calls are TRBV25-1 and TRBJ2-3; D gene unclear. Germline assignment: CDR1 MGHDK and CDR2 SYGVNS. The CDR3 spans 16 residues. Between the trimmed V and J ends, which lost 5 bases and 2 bases, there was a span of 17 bases. CDR3 bases: TGTGCCAGCAGTTCCGCCCAGATTAGCCACACAGATACGCAGTATTTT. Its translation is CASSSAQISHTDTQYF.

This clone was found once. The gene calls are TRBV18 and TRBJ2-5; possible D gene TRBD1, 5 bases. This CDR3 has 14 residues. Trimming removed 5 bases from V and 5 bases from J, with 15 bases in between. The germline V gene encodes CDR1 KGHSH and CDR2 LQKENI. The CDR3 bases are TGTGCCAGCTCAAGTCAGGTTTACAGGGAGACCCAGTACTTC. It translates to CASSSQVYRETQYF. The whole variable domain, remainder taken from reference TRBV18 and TRBJ2-5, is NAGVMQNPRHLVRRRGQEARLRCSPMKGHSHVYWYRQLPEEGLKFMVYLQKENIIDESGMPKERFSAEFPKEGPSILRIQQVVRGDSAAYFCASSSQVYRETQYFGPGTRLLVL.

This clone has a handful of counts. This chain joins TRBV18 and TRBJ2-7, with 7 nucleotides matching TRBD1. J gave up 2 bases and V 3 bases, and 4 bases lay outside the gene matches. Germline-derived CDR1 and CDR2 are KGHSH and LQKENI. The CDR3 contains 14 residues. The CDR3: CASSPGRGTYEQYF. In DNA, the CDR3 is TGTGCCAGCTCACCGGGCAGGGGGACCTACGAGCAGTACTTC.

The J gene is TRBJ1-3, the V gene TRBV11-2, with 7 bases fitting TRBD1. There are 14 residues in the CDR3. The germline gives CDR1 SGHAT, CDR2 FQNNGV. The ends lost 4 bases at V and 3 bases at J; junction bases unmatched: 3. In DNA form, the CDR3 reads TGTGCCAGCAGCTACAGGGGTGGTGGAAACACCATATATTTT. As protein: CASSYRGGGNTIYF.

The chain has TRBV7-9 and TRBJ2-2; TRBD2 matches at 7 bases. Germline CDR1 is SEHNR and CDR2 is FQNEAQ (reference sequence). The CDR3 is 16 amino acids. The trim removed 4 bases at V and 6 bases at J, leaving 11 bases unmatched. CDR3 protein: CASSSLAWGNAGELFF. In DNA form, the CDR3 reads TGTGCCAGCAGCTCACTAGCGTGGGGGAATGCCGGGGAGCTGTTTTTT.

The chain couples TRBV6-6 to TRBJ1-1; TRBD1 is a possible D gene (5 bases). Germline-derived CDR1 and CDR2 are MNHNY and SVGAGI (reference sequence). The CDR3 has 16 amino acids. Trimming took 2 bases from V and 3 from J, leaving 16 bases between them. The DNA for the CDR3 is TGTGCCAGCAGTTACCATCCTGGGGCTGGGGACACTGAAGCTTTCTTT. This translates into CASSYHPGAGDTEAFF.

This clone has a handful of counts. The V gene is TRBV6-6, the J gene TRBJ1-1; 8 nucleotides match TRBD1. The CDR3 covers 15 residues. The germline V gene has CDR1 MNHNY and CDR2 SVGAGI (reference sequence). Trimming removed 6 bases from V and 0 bases from J; junction bases left unmatched: 6. CDR3 DNA: TGTGCCAGCAGCCCCCGACAGGGGCTGAACACTGAAGCTTTCTTT. This sequence encodes CASSPRQGLNTEAFF.

This chain uses TRBV5-1 with TRBJ2-1, with 10 bases that match TRBD2. The CDR3 totals 17 residues. Germline-derived CDR1 and CDR2 are SGHRS and YFSETQ. After removal of 4 bases from V and 9 bases from J, the junction contained 16 bases not matched to a gene. The CDR3 loop reads CASSPYQSSGGAGEQFF. The CDR3 coding sequence is TGCGCCAGCAGCCCCTACCAATCCAGCGGGGGGGCCGGTGAGCAGTTCTTC.

The chain joins TRBV5-1 to TRBJ1-6; D is uncertain. Germline CDR1 is SGHRS and CDR2 is YFSETQ. The CDR3 sequence is 13 residues long. V lost 7 bases, J lost 6 bases, and 11 bases lay in between. In nucleotides, the CDR3 is TGCGCCAGCCGGCCGGGAGTTAATTCACCCCTCCACTTT. Its translation is CASRPGVNSPLHF.

V and J are TRBV28 and TRBJ1-2; D possibly corresponds to TRBD1 (6 bases). CDR3 length: 16 amino acids. Germline CDR1 reads MDHEN; CDR2 reads SYDVKM. V lost 3 bases and J lost 2, with 16 bases in between. DNA of the CDR3: TGTGCCAGCAGTTTGACACAGGGCGCCTCCAACTATGGCTACACCTTC. This translates into CASSLTQGASNYGYTF.

The rearrangement joins TRBV7-6 to TRBJ2-7, with 13 bases that match TRBD2. V lost 0 bases, J lost 2 bases, and 4 bases stayed unmatched. CDR1 and CDR2 from the germline V gene are SGHVS and FNYEAQ. The CDR3 is 17 amino acids. CDR3 nucleotides: TGTGCCAGCAGCTTAGCTGGGACTAGCGGGACACCCTACGAGCAGTACTTC. Protein product: CASSLAGTSGTPYEQYF.

V is TRBV11-2 and J is TRBJ2-1; 14 nucleotides match TRBD2. From germline, CDR1 is SGHAT and CDR2 FQNNGV. The CDR3 totals 17 residues. Trimming removed 4 bases from V and 5 bases from J; junction bases left unmatched: 7. The CDR3 protein is CASSWRRLAGGDNEQFF. The CDR3 DNA sequence: TGTGCCAGCAGCTGGCGAAGACTAGCGGGGGGGGACAATGAGCAGTTCTTC. Full variable domain (remainder filled in from reference TRBV11-2 and TRBJ2-1): EAGVAQSPRYKIIEKRQSVAFWCNPISGHATLYWYQQILGQGPKLLIQFQNNGVVDDSQLPKDRFSAERLKGVDSTLKIQPAKLEDSAVYLCASSWRRLAGGDNEQFFGPGTRLTVL.

As to this clone: The junction differs from germline at one of its ends, possibly a read error. The CDR3 DNA reads TGTGTCAGCAGCCCGGCGGGACTAGGCCGGGGGGAGACCCAGTACTTC. Its translation is CVSSPAGLGRGETQYF. The rearrangement uses TRBV13 and TRBJ2-5; 8 bases fit TRBD2. Germline V gives CDR1 PRHDT, CDR2 FYEKMQ (reference sequence). CDR3 size: 16 residues.

This rearrangement joins TRBV6-1 to TRBJ1-5; possibly TRBD1 for D (6 bases). The length of the CDR3 is 14 residues. V gave up 6 bases and J gave up 3 bases, with 12 bases separating them. Germline V gene lookup returns CDR1 MNHNS and CDR2 SASEGT. As DNA, the CDR3 is TGTGCCAGCAGGACAAGGACAGCCAATCAGCCCCAGCATTTT. Translated, it gives CASRTRTANQPQHF.

The genes are TRBV20-1 and TRBJ2-5, with a weak D call TRBD1 (5 bases). With 5 bases removed from V and 5 bases from J, the gap between germline ends came to 9 bases. The CDR3 has 11 residues. Germline loops: CDR1 DFQATT, CDR2 SNEGSKA (reference sequence). The CDR3 sequence: CSAGARETQYF. The CDR3 nucleotides read TGCAGTGCTGGGGCCCGGGAGACCCAGTACTTC.

This clone has more than one count but fewer than ten. This chain joins TRBV6-1 and TRBJ1-1; the match to TRBD1 covers 7 bases. Germline CDR1 MNHNS, CDR2 SASEGT. This CDR3 spans 15 amino acids. The V and J ends lost 4 bases and 0 bases, in that order; junction bases with no gene match: 5. The CDR3 DNA sequence: TGTGCCAGCAGTGCCCGGGACAGCATGAACACTGAAGCTTTCTTT. This encodes CASSARDSMNTEAFF.

This clone was observed a single time. The V and J genes are TRBV30 and TRBJ1-6; D unresolved. The CDR3 runs to 13 residues. V dropped 3 bases and J dropped 8 bases, with 11 bases sitting between them. Germline V lookup: CDR1 GTSNPN, CDR2 SVGIG (reference sequence). The CDR3 nucleotides read TGTGCCTGGAGCAGTACCCTCGATTCACCCCTCCACTTT. Its protein product is CAWSSTLDSPLHF.

This chain links TRBV6-4 with TRBJ1-4, with D unclear. V gave up 4 bases and J gave up 5 bases, with 8 bases separating them. This CDR3 contains 13 residues. CDR1 and CDR2 from the germline V gene are MRHNA and SNTAGT. In nucleotides, the CDR3 is TGTGCCAGCAGTGTTCAGACAAATGAAAAACTGTTTTTT. Residues: CASSVQTNEKLFF.